Reported below is one T cell receptor beta chain. The assay was immunoSEQ multiplex PCR, and TCRdb's table has in-frame clones only and misses some. The sample consists of more than 200,000 clones, around four fifths of them appearing once. This sample stems from a study of blood T cell repertoires in COVID-19. Study-level background: PBMCs, B-cell-depleted T cells, or T cells provided the cDNA or gDNA that made up the material.

The TCR originated in a woman older than 75 with COVID-19, enrolled during active disease. The sequenced sample was peripheral blood.

CDR3 DNA: TGTGCCACCAGTCGAGGCGCCCAGCCCTATAATTCACCCCTCCACTTT. It translates to CATSRGAQPYNSPLHF. The chain couples TRBV24-1 to TRBJ1-6, with D unresolved. CDR3 length equals 16 residues. Trimming stripped 6 bases from V and 2 bases from J, with 13 bases between. The germline V gene encodes CDR1 KGHDR and CDR2 SFDVKD.